This T cell receptor (beta chain) derives from a study of cytomegalovirus exposure and HLA in healthy donors. Among the donors, all were healthy bone marrow donors. General study points: Trimming of TCR beta V- and J-genes showed a link, identified in a later analysis, to a missense DCLRE1C variant. The availability of immune exposure information extended only to CMV serostatus.

A remark on this clone: Its antigen remains unknown.

Use of 60 Vbeta and 13 Jbeta primers characterized the PCR. Sequencing was performed with immunoSEQ multiplex PCR; in TCRdb, only in-frame clones are kept and a portion is missing. The sample yields fewer than 95,000 clones, roughly four fifths seen once. The source of this sequence is a man aged 30 to 39 in good health and CMV-seronegative. Material: PBMCs.

This CDR3 reads CASNGGQGARYGYTF. CDR3 nucleotides: TGTGCCAGTAACGGGGGACAGGGGGCGCGCTATGGCTACACCTTC. The V gene is TRBV5-4, the J gene TRBJ1-2; 12 bases line up with TRBD1. This CDR3 is built from 15 residues. The V segment lost 8 bases and the J segment 4 bases; nucleotides outside the gene matches: 9. Germline V gene lookup returns CDR1 SGHNT and CDR2 YYREEE (reference sequence).